This TCR beta chain was captured by sequencing in a study of blood T cell repertoires in COVID-19. For the study at large: Donors in the United States, Italy and Spain gave samples during acute or convalescent COVID-19. T cells, B-cell-depleted T cells, or PBMCs provided the cDNA or gDNA that served as material.

In the original workflow: By means of reference gene primer amplification, nucleated cell counts were estimated. TCRdb keeps only in-frame clones here, not all; method: immunoSEQ multiplex PCR. V and J calls plus clone size are reproduced from that table; the DNA served to infer D and trimming. The table records approximately 46,000 clones, around 85% of them present only once. CDR3 length equals 13 residues. J gave up 0 bases and V 10 bases, and 4 bases lay outside the gene matches. CDR1 is SEHNR, CDR2 FQNEAQ, per germline (reference sequence). The J gene is TRBJ2-3, the V gene TRBV7-9, with 7 bases identical to TRBD1. This clonotype was obtained from a human donor in a cohort sampled during active COVID-19. The material sequenced was peripheral blood. DNA of the CDR3: TGTGCCACCCGGGACAGAAGCACAGATACGCAGTATTTT. Residues: CATRDRSTDTQYF. Supplemented by reference TRBV7-9 and TRBJ2-3, the full variable domain reads DTGVSQNPRHKITKRGQNVTFRCDPISEHNRLYWYRQTLGQGPEFLTYFQNEAQLEKSRLLSDRFSAERPKGSFSTLEIQRTEQGDSAMYLCATRDRSTDTQYFGPGTRLTVL.